Below, 14 T cell receptor beta chains from the same sample are listed, as sequenced in a study of blood T cell repertoires in COVID-19. The data were produced by immunoSEQ multiplex PCR, yet TCRdb's version contains in-frame clones alone and is incomplete. The sample includes 110,000 to 150,000 clones, around 81% seen only once; the top ten take around 1.4%. The sequenced sample consisted of peripheral blood. These receptors came from a human donor in a cohort sampled during active COVID-19.

The rearrangement links TRBV6-1 to TRBJ2-5; the D gene is possibly TRBD1 (5 bases). The CDR3 extends over 15 amino acids. Per the germline V gene, CDR1 is MNHNS and CDR2 is SASEGT. With 1 base removed from V and 3 bases from J, the gap between germline ends came to 12 bases. The CDR3 spells CASSEVMGQEETQYF. The CDR3 region has the DNA TGTGCCAGCAGTGAAGTGATGGGGCAGGAAGAGACCCAGTACTTC.

The chain carries TRBV3-1 (or the pseudogene TRBV3-2) and TRBJ2-7, with D possibly being TRBD2 (7 bases). The CDR3 extends over 16 amino acids. The ends were cut back, 4 bases at V and 2 bases at J, with 18 bases in the middle. Germline V gene lookup returns CDR1 LGHDT and CDR2 YNNKEL (reference sequence). CDR3 sequence reads: CASSPSGLGGAYEQYF. CDR3 DNA sequence: TGTGCCAGCAGCCCTTCCGGACTAGGGGGAGCCTACGAGCAGTACTTC.

The chain joins TRBV30 to TRBJ2-5; 9 bases are a match to TRBD2. With 1 base clipped from V and 5 bases from J, the junction kept 14 bases outside the gene matches. Germline CDR1 reads GTSNPN; CDR2 reads SVGIG (reference sequence). The CDR3 loop spans 17 amino acids. The DNA for the CDR3 is TGTGCCTGGAGTGGTGCTAGCGGGGCCTTGATAGGGGAGACCCAGTACTTC. Encoded protein: CAWSGASGALIGETQYF.

The chain couples TRBV6-5 to TRBJ1-2; 9 bases are shared with TRBD1. V lost 6 bases, J lost 5 bases, and 7 bases stayed unmatched. Germline V lookup: CDR1 MNHEY, CDR2 SVGAGI. The CDR3 runs to 14 residues. The CDR3: CASSQGQGDYGYTF. CDR3 DNA: TGTGCCAGCAGCCAGGGACAGGGAGATTATGGCTACACCTTC.

This chain connects TRBV30 to TRBJ1-1, with TRBD1 identical over 8 bases. The CDR3 is 13 residues long. Germline CDR1 GTSNPN, CDR2 SVGIG (reference sequence). The V segment lost 7 bases and the J segment 0 bases; nucleotides outside the gene matches: 4. The CDR3 spells CASGQGLNTEAFF. CDR3 nucleotide sequence: TGTGCCTCCGGACAGGGATTGAACACTGAAGCTTTCTTT.

The chain has TRBV4-2 and TRBJ2-3; D is unclear. From germline, CDR1 is LGHNA and CDR2 YNFKEQ. Between the trimmed V and J ends, which lost 8 bases and 0 bases, there was a span of 12 bases. The CDR3 length is 14 residues. The DNA for the CDR3 is TGTGCCAGCGCCAAAACGCGGAGCACAGATACGCAGTATTTT. It specifies CASAKTRSTDTQYF.

The CDR3 is CASSLDQGGNTEAFF. The CDR3, as DNA: TGCGCCAGCAGCTTGGATCAGGGGGGGAACACTGAAGCTTTCTTT. The rearrangement uses TRBV5-1 and TRBJ1-1, with TRBD1 identical over 7 bases. CDR1 SGHRS and CDR2 YFSETQ come from the germline V gene. V lost 0 bases and J lost 1; bases outside the gene matches: 3. The length of the CDR3 is 15 residues.

The CDR3 loop reads CASSQGHGRDPDTQYF. The CDR3 coding sequence is TGCGCCAGCAGCCAAGGTCACGGGAGAGACCCAGATACGCAGTATTTT. The chain joins TRBV4-3 to TRBJ2-3; possible D gene TRBD2, 6 bases. V lost 1 base and J lost 4, with 15 bases in between. The CDR3 consists of 16 residues. Germline assignment: CDR1 LGHNA and CDR2 YSLEER.

This clone was detected ten times or more. This sequence joins TRBV4-1 and TRBJ2-5; 7 nucleotides align to TRBD2. The V segment lost 4 bases and the J segment 6 bases; nucleotides outside the gene matches: 11. CDR1 MGHRA and CDR2 YSYEKL come from the germline V gene. This CDR3 has 15 amino acids. The CDR3 reads CASSPGRQGTKTQYF. For the CDR3, the DNA is TGCGCCAGCAGCCCCGGGAGGCAGGGCACAAAGACCCAGTACTTC.

The chain carries TRBV29-1 and TRBJ2-7; 11 nucleotides line up with TRBD2. The CDR3 sequence is 13 residues long. Germline V gene lookup returns CDR1 SQVTM and CDR2 ANQGSEA. V shed 4 bases and J 5 bases; nucleotides not matched to a gene: 4. CDR3 loop: CSVGTSGSNEQYF. DNA of the CDR3: TGCAGCGTTGGTACTAGCGGGAGTAACGAGCAGTACTTC.

This rearrangement joins TRBV3-1 (or the pseudogene TRBV3-2) to TRBJ1-2, with TRBD1 matching 11 bases. CDR1 and CDR2 from the germline V gene are LGHDT and YNNKEL (reference sequence). This CDR3 contains 16 residues. V gave up 8 bases and J gave up 5 bases; unmatched junction bases: 13. CDR3 in DNA: TGTGCCAGCGGACAGGGGGCGGGCCGGGTTTCTTATGGCTACACCTTC. Amino acid sequence: CASGQGAGRVSYGYTF.

This clone was seen only a few times. The chain uses TRBV6-5 and TRBJ1-5; D remains ambiguous. CDR1 and CDR2 from the germline V gene are MNHEY and SVGAGI. This CDR3 is built from 13 residues. V was trimmed by 5 bases and J by 7 bases, leaving 12 bases between them. The CDR3 DNA follows: TGTGCCAGCAGTCTAGTAACGAGGCAGCCCCAGCATTTT. Protein sequence: CASSLVTRQPQHF.

V gene TRBV19 combines with J gene TRBJ2-1; D remains unclear. CDR1 is LNHDA and CDR2 is SQIVND in the germline V gene (reference sequence). Trimming shortened V by 2 bases and J by 9 bases, and 11 bases separated the two germline ends. The CDR3 is 13 amino acids. CDR3: CASSINLGAEQFF. The CDR3 DNA sequence: TGTGCCAGTAGTATAAATCTAGGCGCTGAGCAGTTCTTC.

This clone appeared a single time. The chain carries TRBV4-2 and TRBJ1-1; TRBD1 might be the D (6 bases). CDR1 LGHNA and CDR2 YNFKEQ come from the germline V gene. This CDR3 is built from 15 residues. V was pared by 0 bases and J by 7 bases, with 15 bases between. The CDR3 sequence: CASSQDPLQGREAFF. CDR3 in DNA: TGTGCCAGCAGCCAAGACCCCCTACAGGGTCGTGAAGCTTTCTTT.